The 27 T cell receptor beta chains below were found in one sample sequenced in a study of blood T cell repertoires in COVID-19. Repertoires were generated with immunoSEQ multiplex PCR, while TCRdb's copy carries only in-frame clones and drops some. The sample lists about 200,000 clones, more than 70% occurring once. The sample comprised peripheral blood. The receptors originated from a man aged 18 to 29 with active or convalescent COVID-19.

The chain joins TRBV9 to TRBJ2-3; 7 nucleotides match TRBD2. The V gene's germline CDR1 is SGDLS and CDR2 YYNGEE. With 2 bases clipped from V and 0 bases from J, the junction kept 0 bases outside the gene matches. The CDR3 has 14 amino acids. For the CDR3, the DNA is TGTGCCAGCAGCGTTAGCGGGAGCACAGATACGCAGTATTTT. Translation gives CASSVSGSTDTQYF.

CDR3 protein: CASSREIRDRVLAFF. The CDR3 bases are TGTGCCAGTAGTAGAGAAATACGGGACAGGGTCTTGGCTTTCTTT. The rearrangement uses TRBV19 and TRBJ1-1, with TRBD1 matching over 9 bases. V lost 4 bases, J lost 11 bases, and 14 bases stayed unmatched. CDR1 is LNHDA, CDR2 SQIVND, per germline (reference sequence). CDR3 length: 15 amino acids.

The V call is TRBV7-3, the J call TRBJ1-1; the match to TRBD1 covers 9 bases. The germline V gene encodes CDR1 SGHTA and CDR2 FQGTGA. Losses at the gene ends were 6 bases for V and 7 bases for J; bases not matched to a gene: 6. This CDR3 has 13 amino acids. The CDR3 reads CASRRTGAGEAFF. Here the CDR3 DNA reads TGTGCCAGCAGGAGGACAGGGGCGGGTGAAGCTTTCTTT.

The V call is TRBV7-9, the J call TRBJ2-7, with 8 bases fitting TRBD1. Germline V gene data show CDR1 as SEHNR and CDR2 as FQNEAQ (reference sequence). Trimming cost V 1 base and J 3 bases; bases outside gene matches: 8. CDR3 length equals 16 residues. DNA of the CDR3: TGTGCCAGCAGCTTAGGGAGGACAGGGTTGTACTACGAGCAGTACTTC. Its protein is CASSLGRTGLYYEQYF.

The chain recombines TRBV3-1 (or the pseudogene TRBV3-2) with TRBJ2-7, with 13 positions matching TRBD2. CDR1 LGHDT and CDR2 YNNKEL come from the germline V gene (reference sequence). Trimming took 5 bases from V and 3 from J; bases not matched to a gene: 13. This CDR3 comprises 18 residues. The CDR3 DNA sequence: TGTGCCAGCAGCACCCGGACCGGACTAGCGGGAGTTTTCTACGAGCAGTACTTC. Translating it yields CASSTRTGLAGVFYEQYF.

V usage is TRBV29-1 and J usage is TRBJ1-1, with a weak D call TRBD1 (6 bases). This CDR3 is built from 14 residues. V was shortened by 2 bases and J by 1 base, with 11 bases between the two germline ends. Germline V gene lookup returns CDR1 SQVTM and CDR2 ANQGSEA. The CDR3 reads CSVELGAGNTEAFF. The DNA of the CDR3 is TGCAGCGTTGAACTGGGGGCAGGGAACACTGAAGCTTTCTTT. Looking up the rest from reference TRBV29-1 and TRBJ1-1 gives the full variable domain: SAVISQKPSRDICQRGTSLTIQCQVDSQVTMMFWYRQQPGQSLTLIATANQGSEATYESGFVIDKFPISRPNLTFSTLTVSNMSPEDSSIYLCSVELGAGNTEAFFGQGTRLTVV.

V and J are TRBV2 and TRBJ1-2, with 7 nucleotides matching TRBD1. CDR3 length: 17 residues. V lost 3 bases to trimming and J lost 4 bases; unmatched junction nucleotides: 14. Germline V gene lookup returns CDR1 SNHLY and CDR2 FYNNEI. Here the CDR3 reads CASSEWGVTGLIYGYTF. The CDR3 DNA sequence: TGTGCCAGCAGTGAGTGGGGGGTGACAGGGCTTATCTATGGCTACACCTTC.

This chain connects TRBV5-4 to TRBJ1-2; the match to TRBD1 covers 9 bases. Germline V gene data show CDR1 as SGHNT and CDR2 as YYREEE (reference sequence). The CDR3 runs to 14 residues. Trimming cost V 0 bases and J 3 bases; bases outside gene matches: 0. CDR3 residues: CASSLGQGDYGYTF. The CDR3 DNA reads as TGTGCCAGCAGCTTGGGACAGGGGGACTATGGCTACACCTTC.

The rearrangement joins TRBV13 to TRBJ1-1; the D gene is possibly TRBD1 (5 bases). This CDR3 comprises 15 residues. Germline V gene lookup returns CDR1 PRHDT and CDR2 FYEKMQ (reference sequence). The V and J ends lost 4 bases and 4 bases respectively, with 16 bases between them. The CDR3 is CASSSTTWRGTEAFF. CDR3 bases: TGTGCCAGCAGCTCGACCACGTGGAGGGGCACTGAAGCTTTCTTT.

This rearrangement joins TRBV11-3 to TRBJ1-3; possible D gene TRBD1, 6 bases. The CDR3 totals 13 residues. Trimming removed 5 bases from V and 3 bases from J, with 8 bases in between. The germline V gene encodes CDR1 SGHNT and CDR2 YENEEA. DNA for the CDR3: TGTGCCAGCAGCAGGGGGTTTGGAAACACCATATATTTT. This encodes CASSRGFGNTIYF.

The count of this clone is one. The rearrangement uses TRBV30 and TRBJ2-2, with 7 bases identical to TRBD1. Losses at the gene ends were 8 bases for V and 4 bases for J; bases not matched to a gene: 10. This CDR3 has 14 residues. The V gene's germline CDR1 is GTSNPN and CDR2 SVGIG (reference sequence). CDR3 protein: CATRPGQSTGELFF. The CDR3 region has the DNA TGTGCCACCCGCCCGGGACAGTCCACCGGGGAGCTGTTTTTT.

V gene TRBV19 combines with J gene TRBJ2-2, with D perhaps TRBD1 (5 bases). With 4 bases removed from V and 6 bases from J, the gap between germline ends came to 18 bases. CDR3 size: 16 residues. CDR1 is LNHDA, CDR2 SQIVND, per germline (reference sequence). The CDR3 DNA reads TGTGCCAGTAGTACACACCAATCCGCAGGGTCCGGGGAGCTGTTTTTT. It specifies CASSTHQSAGSGELFF.

V is TRBV10-3 and J is TRBJ2-5; 8 bases are a match to TRBD2. Germline V lookup: CDR1 ENHRY, CDR2 SYGVKD. The CDR3 length is 15 residues. After removal of 2 bases from V and 2 bases from J, the junction contained 4 bases not matched to a gene. The CDR3 coding sequence is TGTGCCATCAGTGAGGGGGTAGCGGGACAAGAGACCCAGTACTTC. The encoded protein is CAISEGVAGQETQYF.

The chain has TRBV7-2 and TRBJ1-3; the D is unclear. The germline V gene encodes CDR1 SGHTA and CDR2 FQGNSA. CDR3 size: 15 residues. V was shortened by 9 bases and J by 0 bases, with 15 bases between the two germline ends. CDR3 loop: CASQREISSGNTIYF. The CDR3 region has the DNA TGTGCCAGTCAGAGGGAGATCAGCTCTGGAAACACCATATATTTT.

The rearrangement links TRBV7-2 to TRBJ2-3; 11 nucleotides match TRBD2. The germline V gene encodes CDR1 SGHTA and CDR2 FQGNSA. The CDR3 sequence is 16 residues long. V was pared by 2 bases and J by 3 bases, with 4 bases of the junction left unmatched. The CDR3 coding sequence is TGTGCCAGCAGCTTAAGGACTAGCGGGTTTACAGATACGCAGTATTTT. It translates to CASSLRTSGFTDTQYF.

The V call is TRBV10-1, the J call TRBJ2-3; 8 bases are shared with TRBD2. V shed 0 bases, J shed 1 base, and the junction held 0 bases outside the gene matches. The CDR3 sequence is 15 residues long. The germline CDR1 and CDR2 sequences are WNHNN and SYGVQD (reference sequence). The CDR3 DNA sequence: TGCGCCAGCAGTGAGTCGCGGGGGGGCACAGATACGCAGTATTTT. Translating it yields CASSESRGGTDTQYF.

This clone was seen more than once but under ten times. The chain recombines TRBV30 with TRBJ1-4; 8 positions match TRBD1. The length of the CDR3 is 15 residues. The J segment lost 0 bases and the V segment lost 6 bases, leaving 6 bases of the junction unmatched. CDR1 and CDR2 from the germline V gene are GTSNPN and SVGIG (reference sequence). CDR3: CACSGGQATNEKLFF. The CDR3, as DNA: TGTGCCTGCTCTGGGGGACAGGCAACTAATGAAAAACTGTTTTTT.

This chain links TRBV5-1 with TRBJ2-3; TRBD2 might be the D (6 bases). The CDR3 sequence is 15 residues long. The V and J ends lost 0 bases and 0 bases respectively, with 8 bases between them. The germline gives CDR1 SGHRS, CDR2 YFSETQ. CDR3 DNA: TGCGCCAGCAGCTTGGACGGGAGTAGCACAGATACGCAGTATTTT. Protein sequence: CASSLDGSSTDTQYF.

This sequence joins TRBV9 and TRBJ2-3; possible D gene TRBD1, 5 bases. Trimming removed 0 bases from V and 2 bases from J, with 13 bases in between. This CDR3 has 16 residues. Looked up from germline, CDR1 is SGDLS and CDR2 is YYNGEE. Here the CDR3 DNA reads TGTGCCAGCAGCGTAGGGGGCAGCCCGTACACAGATACGCAGTATTTT. Protein sequence: CASSVGGSPYTDTQYF.

J is TRBJ2-3 and V is TRBV18, with 8 positions matching TRBD2. This CDR3 comprises 16 residues. CDR1 and CDR2 from the germline V gene are KGHSH and LQKENI. The V gene end was trimmed by 2 bases and the J gene end by 0 bases; junction bases not matched to a gene: 4. CDR3 amino acids: CASSPWASGSTDTQYF. CDR3 in DNA: TGTGCCAGCTCACCATGGGCTAGCGGGAGCACAGATACGCAGTATTTT.

The chain recombines TRBV4-1 with TRBJ2-7; 7 bases agree with TRBD1. Per the germline V gene, CDR1 is MGHRA and CDR2 is YSYEKL. Trimming cost V 1 base and J 5 bases; bases outside gene matches: 11. The CDR3 length is 16 residues. The CDR3 bases are TGCGCCAGCAGCCAAGTTACGACAGGGATATCTCACGAGCAGTACTTC. Translated, it gives CASSQVTTGISHEQYF.

This clone showed up just a few times. The chain employs TRBV29-1 and TRBJ2-5; 9 bases align to TRBD1. The CDR3 totals 14 residues. V shed 6 bases and J 8 bases; nucleotides not matched to a gene: 13. Per the germline V gene, CDR1 is SQVTM and CDR2 is ANQGSEA. This CDR3 reads CSVHGQGPPQTQYF. CDR3 DNA: TGCAGCGTACACGGACAGGGGCCACCCCAAACCCAGTACTTC.

A single count supports this clone. The gene calls are TRBV30 and TRBJ1-2; D not certain. Germline CDR1 GTSNPN, CDR2 SVGIG (reference sequence). V was shortened by 5 bases and J by 2 bases, with 12 bases between the two germline ends. CDR3 length: 13 amino acids. The CDR3 reads CAWGPTGNYGYTF. The CDR3 coding sequence is TGTGCCTGGGGACCGACTGGGAACTATGGCTACACCTTC.

V usage is TRBV2 and J usage is TRBJ2-5, with D perhaps matching TRBD2 (5 bases). Trimming shortened V by 4 bases and J by 1 base, and 10 bases separated the two germline ends. The CDR3 sequence is 14 residues long. Germline V lookup: CDR1 SNHLY, CDR2 FYNNEI. CDR3 amino acids: CASSVQDFQETQYF. For the CDR3, the DNA is TGTGCCAGCAGTGTCCAGGACTTCCAAGAGACCCAGTACTTC.

With regard to this clone: The sample carries other DNA sequences with the same CDR3. The chain uses TRBV7-8 and TRBJ1-5; possible D gene TRBD1, 6 bases. V lost 3 bases and J lost 4, with 13 bases in between. The CDR3 consists of 15 residues. Germline lookup yields CDR1 SGHVS and CDR2 FQNEAQ. Written as DNA, the CDR3 is TGTGCCAGCAGCTTGCTGGACAGCACGAATCAGCCCCAGCATTTT. Its protein product is CASSLLDSTNQPQHF.

Worth noting for this clone: The same CDR3 also results from other DNA sequences found in this sample. CDR3 sequence: CASSRQGNNYGYTF. Here the CDR3 DNA reads TGTGCCAGCAGTAGACAGGGAAATAACTATGGCTACACCTTC. This chain connects TRBV2 to TRBJ1-2, with 7 nucleotides matching TRBD1. Germline CDR1 reads SNHLY; CDR2 reads FYNNEI. V shed 5 bases, J shed 1 base, and the junction held 4 bases outside the gene matches. CDR3 length: 14 residues.

The chain combines TRBV10-1 with TRBJ2-3; D uncertain. Germline values: CDR1 WNHNN, CDR2 SYGVQD (reference sequence). The germline V and J ends were trimmed by 2 bases and 1 base, with 13 bases remaining between them. The length of the CDR3 is 16 residues. CDR3 sequence: CASSESNSPGTDTQYF. CDR3 nucleotide sequence: TGCGCCAGCAGTGAGAGTAACAGCCCCGGCACAGATACGCAGTATTTT.